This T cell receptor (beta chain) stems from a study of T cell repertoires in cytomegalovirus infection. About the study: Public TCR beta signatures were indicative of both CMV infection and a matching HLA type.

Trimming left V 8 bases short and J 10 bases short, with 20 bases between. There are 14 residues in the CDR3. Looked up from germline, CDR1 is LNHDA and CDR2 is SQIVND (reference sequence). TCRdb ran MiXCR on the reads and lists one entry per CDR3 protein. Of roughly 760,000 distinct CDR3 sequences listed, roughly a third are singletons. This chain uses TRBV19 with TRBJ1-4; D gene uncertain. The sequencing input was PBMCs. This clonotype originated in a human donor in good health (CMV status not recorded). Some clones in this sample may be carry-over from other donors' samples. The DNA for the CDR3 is TGTGCCAGTGTGAGGGTCACCGAAATCGGAAAACTGTTTTTT. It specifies CASVRVTEIGKLFF.